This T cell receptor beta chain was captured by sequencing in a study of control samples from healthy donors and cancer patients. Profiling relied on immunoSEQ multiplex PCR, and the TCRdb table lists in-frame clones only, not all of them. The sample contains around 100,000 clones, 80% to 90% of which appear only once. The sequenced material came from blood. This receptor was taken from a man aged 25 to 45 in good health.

The chain's CDR3 is CSAGLGLVGNEQFF. CDR3 DNA sequence: TGCAGCGCGGGTCTCGGACTAGTCGGCAATGAGCAGTTCTTC. V gene TRBV29-1 combines with J gene TRBJ2-1, with TRBD2 matching over 7 bases. The CDR3 is made up of 14 amino acids. V shed 7 bases, J shed 6 bases, and the junction held 12 bases outside the gene matches. The germline gives CDR1 SQVTM, CDR2 ANQGSEA.